These 14 T cell receptor beta chains were all obtained from the same sample, sequenced in a study of blood T cell repertoires in COVID-19. The repertoire was sequenced with immunoSEQ multiplex PCR; TCRdb's copy has only in-frame clones and lacks some. The sample has 250,000 to 350,000 clones; 87% are singletons. The sample was peripheral blood. These TCRs come from a woman aged 45-60 years who had recovered from COVID-19.

This clone was seen a handful of times. The genes are TRBV19 and TRBJ2-7; 7 bases line up with TRBD2. Germline CDR1 LNHDA, CDR2 SQIVND (reference sequence). Germline trimming cut 6 bases from V and 1 base from J; bases unmatched to any gene: 15. The CDR3 spans 17 residues. CDR3 in amino acids: CASSDMTSPKRSYEQYF. In DNA form, the CDR3 reads TGTGCCAGTAGCGATATGACTAGCCCGAAAAGGTCCTACGAGCAGTACTTC.

Notes on this clone: The sample has other DNA sequences that encode this CDR3 too. This chain links TRBV9 with TRBJ1-1, with D perhaps matching TRBD1 (5 bases). The CDR3 extends over 14 amino acids. The ends were cut back, 1 base at V and 0 bases at J, with 7 bases in the middle. Germline V gene data show CDR1 as SGDLS and CDR2 as YYNGEE. The CDR3 loop is CASSVRGMNTEAFF. CDR3 in DNA: TGTGCCAGCAGCGTACGGGGGATGAACACTGAAGCTTTCTTT.

The chain has TRBV29-1 and TRBJ2-3; D possibly corresponds to TRBD2 (7 bases). The V gene lost 6 bases and the J gene lost 5 bases, with 18 bases spanning the gap. This CDR3 has 14 residues. Germline V gives CDR1 SQVTM, CDR2 ANQGSEA. This CDR3 is CSVVSWGGIDTQYF. The CDR3 DNA follows: TGCAGCGTGGTTAGCTGGGGGGGCATAGATACGCAGTATTTT.

The chain uses TRBV24-1 and TRBJ2-1, with 14 positions matching TRBD2. Germline CDR1 is KGHDR and CDR2 is SFDVKD. This CDR3 is built from 16 residues. Trimming took 3 bases from V and 6 from J; bases not matched to a gene: 3. CDR3 coding DNA: TGTGCCACCAGTGATCCGGGACTAGCGGGAGCCAATGAGCAGTTCTTC. It translates to CATSDPGLAGANEQFF.

The gene calls are TRBV4-3 and TRBJ2-2; 9 bases map to TRBD2. CDR1 and CDR2 (germline): LGHNA, YSLEER. With V trimmed by 4 bases and J by 7 bases, 13 bases remained unmatched. The CDR3 runs to 17 residues. The CDR3 protein is CASSLLYGGGAGGELFF. The DNA for the CDR3 is TGCGCCAGCAGCCTTCTCTACGGCGGGGGGGCCGGCGGGGAGCTGTTTTTT.

This chain joins TRBV3-1 (or the pseudogene TRBV3-2) and TRBJ2-7; 8 positions match TRBD2. CDR1 is LGHDT and CDR2 is YNNKEL in the germline V gene (reference sequence). V was pared by 1 base and J by 3 bases, with 5 bases of the junction left unmatched. CDR3 length: 15 amino acids. The CDR3 sequence is CASSQARGLGYEQYF. CDR3 coding DNA: TGTGCCAGCAGCCAAGCCCGGGGACTAGGCTACGAGCAGTACTTC.

This clone was seen at least ten times. The CDR3 nucleotides read TGTGCCAGCAGTTTATTGAAGGGGGCTGGGGATTCACCCCTCCACTTT. This codes for CASSLLKGAGDSPLHF. This chain joins TRBV28 and TRBJ1-6; TRBD1 aligns across 7 bases. This CDR3 has 16 residues. Trimming took 1 base from V and 8 from J; bases not matched to a gene: 8. The germline CDR1 and CDR2 sequences are MDHEN and SYDVKM.

This chain links TRBV23-1 with TRBJ1-1, with no clear D. TRBV23-1 counts as an open reading frame of uncertain function. This CDR3 is 15 amino acids long. V gave up 0 bases and J gave up 3 bases, with 11 bases separating them. DNA for the CDR3: TGCGCCAGCAGTCAATCGGAGCGACCCTACACTGAAGCTTTCTTT. It codes for CASSQSERPYTEAFF.

The chain carries TRBV5-1 and TRBJ1-4; D possibly corresponds to TRBD1 (6 bases). The CDR3 has 14 amino acids. Per germline, CDR1 SGHRS and CDR2 YFSETQ. The V end was cut by 0 bases, the J end by 3 bases, with 6 bases between. The CDR3 spells CASSLAGANEKLFF. In DNA form, the CDR3 reads TGCGCCAGCAGCTTGGCAGGGGCTAATGAAAAACTGTTTTTT.

The chain joins TRBV5-4 to TRBJ1-2; D gene unclear. The length of the CDR3 is 14 residues. V lost 5 bases to trimming and J lost 6 bases, with 17 bases between them. Germline V gene sequence: CDR1 SGHNT, CDR2 YYREEE (reference sequence). The DNA of the CDR3 is TGTGCCAGCAGGTCCTGGAAAGTCGGGGATGGCTACACCTTC. Its protein product is CASRSWKVGDGYTF.

This clone appeared a single time. This chain links TRBV3-1 (or the pseudogene TRBV3-2) with TRBJ1-3; D is ambiguous. The CDR3 runs 14 residues. In germline, CDR1 is LGHDT, CDR2 YNNKEL (reference sequence). Trimming took off 4 bases at V and 4 bases at J, with 11 bases between the two ends. Here the CDR3 DNA reads TGTGCCAGCAGCCCTTTCGGGTCCGGAAACACCATATATTTT. This translates into CASSPFGSGNTIYF.

The chain recombines TRBV21-1 with TRBJ1-2; TRBD1 is the table's D call, not checked against the DNA. TRBV21-1 is described as a pseudogene. This CDR3 has 19 amino acids. CDR3 DNA: TGTGCCAGCATCACCCCCGACTGCGACAGGGGGCAATCTAACTATGGCTACACCTTC. Translated, it gives CASITPDCDRGQSNYGYTF.

This chain links TRBV4-3 with TRBJ1-6; the D is unclear. The CDR3 has 14 residues. V lost 0 bases and J lost 7, with 7 bases in between. In germline, CDR1 is LGHNA, CDR2 YSLEER. The DNA of the CDR3 is TGCGCCAGCAGCCAAGATCTACCAAATTCACCCCTCCACTTT. Its protein product is CASSQDLPNSPLHF.

V usage is TRBV7-2 and J usage is TRBJ1-2; no reliable D call. Trimming stripped 4 bases from V and 8 bases from J, with 23 bases between. The germline gives CDR1 SGHTA, CDR2 FQGNSA. The length of the CDR3 is 16 residues. CDR3 nucleotide sequence: TGTGCCAGCAGCTCCGACCTAGCCTCCCGGGTCAGGGGCTACACCTTC. Its translation is CASSSDLASRVRGYTF.